Each of the 13 T cell receptor beta chains below was sequenced from the same sample in a study of CD8 T cells in Susac syndrome. Reverse transcription of about 0.5 to 1 ug RNA used random hexamers. TCRdb reanalysed the immunoSEQ multiplex PCR reads using MiXCR and keeps one entry per CDR3 protein. The sample yields 100,000 to 150,000 distinct CDR3 sequences, 85% to 95% seen once. Input material: CD8+ T cells from PBMCs. The receptors stem from a human donor with multiple sclerosis.

This chain links TRBV13 with TRBJ1-2, with D unclear. CDR1 is PRHDT, CDR2 FYEKMQ, per germline (reference sequence). Between the trimmed V and J ends, which lost 0 bases and 7 bases, there was a span of 9 bases. The CDR3 covers 13 residues. The CDR3 DNA reads TGTGCCAGCAGCTTAGGCTCGAGTGGTGGCTACACCTTC. Protein sequence: CASSLGSSGGYTF.

The J gene is TRBJ2-3, the V gene TRBV7-9; D uncertain. This CDR3 is built from 12 residues. Between the trimmed V and J ends, which lost 4 bases and 4 bases, there was a span of 6 bases. Germline V gene data show CDR1 as SEHNR and CDR2 as FQNEAQ (reference sequence). CDR3 nucleotides: TGTGCCAGCAGCTGGAGCCCAGATACGCAGTATTTT. As protein: CASSWSPDTQYF.

The count of this clonotype is one. The chain has TRBV6-2 or TRBV6-3 and TRBJ1-1; D is unresolved. Trimming took off 9 bases at V and 8 bases at J, with 10 bases between the two ends. The CDR3 loop spans 10 amino acids. Germline V CDR1 and CDR2: MNHEY, SVGEGT. The CDR3 nucleotides are TGTGCCAGTGGGAGCCCCGAAGCTTTCTTT. This gives the protein CASGSPEAFF.

The chain links TRBV29-1 to TRBJ2-1; possible D gene TRBD2, 5 bases. This CDR3 has 14 amino acids. Germline V lookup: CDR1 SQVTM, CDR2 ANQGSEA. V lost 3 bases and J 6 bases, leaving 15 bases between the germline ends. CDR3 sequence: CSVDTPEGSNEQFF. As DNA, the CDR3 is TGCAGCGTTGATACCCCCGAGGGTTCCAATGAGCAGTTCTTC.

CDR3 nucleotides: TGTGCCAGCAGTTTGGATGGGGCCTACAATGAGCAGTTCTTC. The encoded protein is CASSLDGAYNEQFF. This chain connects TRBV27 to TRBJ2-1, with no clear D. The V end lost 3 bases, the J end lost 2 bases, and 8 bases lay between the germline ends. The CDR3 extends over 14 amino acids. CDR1 and CDR2 (germline): MNHEY, SMNVEV (reference sequence).

This chain joins TRBV27 and TRBJ2-3, with TRBD2 identical over 8 bases. CDR1 MNHEY and CDR2 SMNVEV come from the germline V gene (reference sequence). The CDR3 has 15 residues. J was trimmed by 3 bases and V by 5 bases; bases with no gene match: 7. The CDR3 loop reads CASSQRTSGTDTQYF. CDR3 nucleotides: TGTGCCAGCAGTCAGCGCACTAGCGGAACAGATACGCAGTATTTT.

J is TRBJ2-7 and V is TRBV4-1; no reliable D call. V lost 5 bases, J lost 6 bases, and 17 bases lay in between. CDR3 length: 14 amino acids. Germline assignment: CDR1 MGHRA and CDR2 YSYEKL. The CDR3 region has the DNA TGCGCCAGCAGCGACCGGGCGGTGATGGGCGAGCAGTACTTC. This codes for CASSDRAVMGEQYF.

This chain uses TRBV4-2 with TRBJ2-3, with D unclear. Germline CDR1 LGHNA, CDR2 YNFKEQ. With 0 bases removed from V and 6 bases from J, the gap between germline ends came to 13 bases. This CDR3 has 15 amino acids. The CDR3 sequence is CASSQDNRRIDTQYF. The CDR3 nucleotides are TGTGCCAGCAGCCAAGATAACAGACGAATCGATACGCAGTATTTT.

The V and J genes are TRBV7-9 and TRBJ1-2; D not resolved. This CDR3 contains 15 residues. Looked up from germline, CDR1 is SEHNR and CDR2 is FQNEAQ (reference sequence). V lost 6 bases and J lost 8, with 22 bases in between. CDR3 sequence (DNA): TGTGCCAGCAGTCCGAGAGCTGACACGGTCAGGGGCTACACCTTC. Translation: CASSPRADTVRGYTF.

In its sample, this clonotype was seen once. The gene calls are TRBV7-9 and TRBJ1-2; D might be TRBD1 (5 bases). Trimming took off 5 bases at V and 0 bases at J, with 13 bases between the two ends. The CDR3 spans 15 residues. Germline CDR1 and CDR2: SEHNR and FQNEAQ (reference sequence). The CDR3 loop is CASSLSREANYGYTF. In DNA form, the CDR3 reads TGTGCCAGCAGCCTCTCCAGGGAAGCTAACTATGGCTACACCTTC.

J is TRBJ2-7 and V is TRBV6-2 or TRBV6-3, with 10 bases fitting TRBD1. V was pared by 2 bases and J by 3 bases, with 7 bases of the junction left unmatched. The germline V gene has CDR1 MNHEY and CDR2 SVGEGT. The CDR3 extends over 16 amino acids. In nucleotides, the CDR3 is TGTGCCAGCAGTTACGCTAGGGACAGGGGTGACTACGAGCAGTACTTC. Residues: CASSYARDRGDYEQYF.

V gene TRBV6-5 combines with J gene TRBJ2-2, with 7 positions matching TRBD2. This CDR3 is built from 14 residues. CDR1 and CDR2 from the germline V gene are MNHEY and SVGAGI. V was clipped by 2 bases and J by 5 bases; unmatched bases: 2. CDR3 DNA: TGTGCCAGCAGTTACACGGGACTAACCGGGGAGCTGTTTTTT. This codes for CASSYTGLTGELFF.

The chain couples TRBV4-1 to TRBJ1-5; no clear D. Trimming shortened V by 1 base and J by 6 bases, and 16 bases separated the two germline ends. The CDR3 sequence is 16 residues long. CDR1 is MGHRA, CDR2 YSYEKL, per germline. This CDR3 reads CASSQVPREWGQPQHF. The CDR3 DNA follows: TGCGCCAGCAGCCAAGTCCCCCGGGAATGGGGTCAGCCCCAGCATTTT.